The 20 T cell receptor beta chains listed next were all sequenced from one sample in a study of cytomegalovirus exposure and HLA in healthy donors. Researchers ran the PCR with 60 Vbeta and 13 Jbeta primers. Generated by immunoSEQ multiplex PCR, the TCRdb table keeps only in-frame clones and is missing some. This sample has about 130,000 clones, with roughly 72% found just once. The source material was PBMCs. The receptors were gathered from a man between 40 and 49 years old in good health and CMV-seropositive.

This clone was seen a single time. The chain carries TRBV4-3 and TRBJ1-2; no definite D call. V lost 1 base, J lost 2 bases, and 5 bases lay in between. The CDR3 length is 13 residues. Germline-derived CDR1 and CDR2 are LGHNA and YSLEER. DNA of the CDR3: TGCGCCAGCAGCCAAGGAGGGAACTATGGCTACACCTTC. Amino acid sequence: CASSQGGNYGYTF.

V and J are TRBV4-1 and TRBJ2-3, with 13 bases identical to TRBD2. This CDR3 contains 17 residues. The trim removed 2 bases at V and 8 bases at J, leaving 10 bases unmatched. Germline assignment: CDR1 MGHRA and CDR2 YSYEKL. CDR3 in amino acids: CASSQPGTSGIYGTQYF. CDR3 nucleotide sequence: TGCGCCAGCAGCCAACCCGGGACTAGCGGGATTTACGGTACGCAGTATTTT.

The chain is built from TRBV5-1 and TRBJ2-7; no firm D call. Germline values: CDR1 SGHRS, CDR2 YFSETQ. There are 16 residues in the CDR3. The V and J ends lost 0 bases and 2 bases respectively, with 15 bases between them. As DNA, the CDR3 is TGCGCCAGCAGCTTGGGCGTCTCTACAGTTCCCTACGAGCAGTACTTC. Translating gives CASSLGVSTVPYEQYF. Full variable domain (outside the CDR3, taken from reference TRBV5-1 and TRBJ2-7): KAGVTQTPRYLIKTRGQQVTLSCSPISGHRSVSWYQQTPGQGLQFLFEYFSETQRNKGNFPGRFSGRQFSNSRSEMNVSTLELGDSALYLCASSLGVSTVPYEQYFGPGTRLTVT.

The V and J genes are TRBV10-1 and TRBJ2-7, with no clear D. The CDR3 contains 15 residues. Per the germline V gene, CDR1 is WNHNN and CDR2 is SYGVQD (reference sequence). V dropped 3 bases and J dropped 2 bases, with 14 bases sitting between them. The chain's CDR3 is CASSEKVTTPYEQYF. The DNA for the CDR3 is TGCGCCAGCAGTGAAAAGGTGACAACTCCCTACGAGCAGTACTTC.

The chain employs TRBV29-1 and TRBJ1-2; a possible D gene is TRBD1 (5 bases). This CDR3 has 12 residues. Trimming took off 3 bases at V and 5 bases at J, with 10 bases between the two ends. The V gene's germline CDR1 is SQVTM and CDR2 ANQGSEA. This CDR3 reads CSVEGREYGYTF. CDR3 sequence (DNA): TGCAGCGTTGAGGGCAGGGAATATGGCTACACCTTC.

J is TRBJ2-3 and V is TRBV5-4; D is uncertain. CDR1 and CDR2 from the germline V gene are SGHNT and YYREEE (reference sequence). V was shortened by 1 base and J by 2 bases, with 5 bases between the two germline ends. The CDR3 runs 13 residues. The CDR3 DNA reads as TGTGCCAGCAGCTTGCGGTACACAGATACGCAGTATTTT. Its protein is CASSLRYTDTQYF.

The rearrangement links TRBV7-9 to TRBJ1-4; TRBD1 matches 7 bases. The CDR3 extends over 15 amino acids. The germline V gene has CDR1 SEHNR and CDR2 FQNEAQ (reference sequence). The J segment lost 8 bases and the V segment lost 0 bases, leaving 6 bases of the junction unmatched. The CDR3 coding sequence is TGTGCCAGCAGCTTAGCGCGGCAGGGGGTCGAAAAACTGTTTTTT. Its protein is CASSLARQGVEKLFF. Full variable domain (outside the CDR3, taken from reference TRBV7-9 and TRBJ1-4): DTGVSQNPRHKITKRGQNVTFRCDPISEHNRLYWYRQTLGQGPEFLTYFQNEAQLEKSRLLSDRFSAERPKGSFSTLEIQRTEQGDSAMYLCASSLARQGVEKLFFGSGTQLSVL.

The chain combines TRBV25-1 with TRBJ2-1; 8 nucleotides line up with TRBD1. V lost 8 bases, J lost 0 bases, and 3 bases stayed unmatched. CDR3 length: 14 residues. Germline-derived CDR1 and CDR2 are MGHDK and SYGVNS. This CDR3 reads CASFQGASYNEQFF. The CDR3 DNA follows: TGTGCCAGCTTCCAGGGGGCCTCCTACAATGAGCAGTTCTTC.

The V gene is TRBV11-2, the J gene TRBJ2-4, with a weak D call TRBD2 (6 bases). Germline loops: CDR1 SGHAT, CDR2 FQNNGV. The CDR3 runs 17 residues. The V end was cut by 3 bases, the J end by 0 bases, with 15 bases between. CDR3 DNA: TGTGCCAGCAGCTTGCGGGACGGGAGATTAGCCAAAAACATTCAGTACTTC. Protein: CASSLRDGRLAKNIQYF.

This sequence joins TRBV7-6 and TRBJ1-6; 9 bases line up with TRBD1. The CDR3 runs to 16 residues. CDR1 and CDR2 from the germline V gene are SGHVS and FNYEAQ. V gave up 5 bases and J gave up 7 bases; unmatched junction bases: 9. The CDR3 is CASSPGQGFNNSPLHF. CDR3 in DNA: TGTGCCAGCAGCCCAGGACAGGGGTTCAACAATTCACCCCTCCACTTT.

The rearrangement uses TRBV6-5 and TRBJ1-5; D is ambiguous. There are 15 residues in the CDR3. The V end lost 1 base, the J end lost 7 bases, and 14 bases lay between the germline ends. In germline, CDR1 is MNHEY, CDR2 SVGAGI. The CDR3 is CASSYFRGSGQPQHF. In nucleotides, the CDR3 is TGTGCCAGCAGTTACTTCCGGGGAAGTGGCCAGCCCCAGCATTTT.

The table lists this clone with a few counts. The V gene is TRBV29-1, the J gene TRBJ1-2, with unresolved D. CDR1 and CDR2 from the germline V gene are SQVTM and ANQGSEA. The V end was cut by 2 bases, the J end by 3 bases, with 7 bases between. The CDR3 spans 12 residues. The CDR3 reads CSVESTDYGYTF. In DNA, the CDR3 is TGCAGCGTTGAAAGCACAGACTATGGCTACACCTTC.

The chain uses TRBV7-2 and TRBJ1-5, with 12 bases aligning to TRBD1. Germline values: CDR1 SGHTA, CDR2 FQGNSA. The junction had 7 bases not matched to a gene; V was cut back by 1 base and J by 6 bases. The CDR3 is 17 amino acids. The DNA of the CDR3 is TGTGCCAGCAGCTTAGGGGACAGGGGGCGTCGGAGTCAGCCCCAGCATTTT. It encodes CASSLGDRGRRSQPQHF.

Only one count was recorded for this clone. The chain employs TRBV6-4 and TRBJ2-3, with D tentatively TRBD2 (6 bases). CDR1 and CDR2 from the germline V gene are MRHNA and SNTAGT. Trimming removed 5 bases at V and 5 bases at J, with 17 bases between. The CDR3 contains 15 residues. CDR3 amino acids: CASSNRDSRGDTQYF. The CDR3 nucleotides read TGTGCCAGCAGTAACCGGGACTCACGCGGAGATACGCAGTATTTT.

The rearrangement uses TRBV6-5 and TRBJ1-1, with TRBD1 as a possible D gene (6 bases). V lost 2 bases to trimming and J lost 10 bases, with 23 bases between them. This CDR3 has 16 amino acids. CDR1 and CDR2 (germline): MNHEY, SVGAGI. The CDR3 reads CASSYLSFGGRLSAFF. CDR3 in DNA: TGTGCCAGCAGTTACCTGAGTTTCGGGGGGCGCTTATCAGCTTTCTTT.

The J gene is TRBJ2-1, the V gene TRBV14; maybe TRBD2 (5 bases). This CDR3 is built from 15 residues. V lost 0 bases and J lost 7, with 13 bases in between. Germline CDR1 SGHDN, CDR2 FVKESK. This CDR3 reads CASSQDRRVRNEQFF. The CDR3 DNA is TGTGCCAGCAGCCAAGATAGGCGGGTTCGGAATGAGCAGTTCTTC. Full variable domain (outside the CDR3, taken from reference TRBV14 and TRBJ2-1): EAGVTQFPSHSVIEKGQTVTLRCDPISGHDNLYWYRRVMGKEIKFLLHFVKESKQDESGMPNNRFLAERTGGTYSTLKVQPAELEDSGVYFCASSQDRRVRNEQFFGPGTRLTVL.

In regard to this clone: A read error may account for a junction end that differs from germline. This rearrangement joins TRBV5-4 to TRBJ2-1, with 13 nucleotides matching TRBD2. Germline V gives CDR1 SGHNT, CDR2 YYREEE (reference sequence). The CDR3 covers 17 residues. CDR3 coding DNA: TGTGCCAGCAGCTCCGGGACTAGCGGGATGGGGAGGAATGGGCAGTTCTTC. This sequence encodes CASSSGTSGMGRNGQFF.

J is TRBJ2-3 and V is TRBV6-6, with 10 bases identical to TRBD2. Trimming at V came to 5 bases and at J to 0 bases, leaving 5 bases not matched to a gene. The CDR3 contains 16 residues. Germline V gene data show CDR1 as MNHNY and CDR2 as SVGAGI (reference sequence). The CDR3 is CASSRKTSGSTDTQYF. The CDR3 DNA reads as TGTGCCAGCAGTCGAAAGACTAGCGGGAGCACAGATACGCAGTATTTT.

This chain joins TRBV28 and TRBJ1-2; perhaps TRBD1 as D (6 bases). V was trimmed by 4 bases and J by 6 bases, leaving 15 bases between them. The CDR3 length is 14 residues. From germline, CDR1 is MDHEN and CDR2 SYDVKM. CDR3 region: CASSSGGILHGYTF. CDR3 bases: TGTGCCAGCAGTTCGGGGGGCATCCTACATGGCTACACCTTC.

The chain carries TRBV28 and TRBJ1-4; no reliable D call. This CDR3 has 15 residues. Germline V lookup: CDR1 MDHEN, CDR2 SYDVKM. Trimming left V 2 bases short and J 4 bases short, with 11 bases between. The CDR3 protein is CASSLGSGINEKLFF. The CDR3, as DNA: TGTGCCAGCAGTTTAGGATCAGGTATTAATGAAAAACTGTTTTTT.